This TCR beta chain was sequenced in a study of T cell responses to AZD1222 COVID-19 vaccine. With regard to this clone: Its cognate antigen is unknown.

Per germline, CDR1 SEHNR and CDR2 FQNEAQ (reference sequence). This CDR3 is built from 15 residues. Between the trimmed V and J ends, which lost 1 base and 0 bases, there was a span of 9 bases. Pooling of second doses given at about 4 or about 12 weeks was done. TCRdb keeps only in-frame clones here, not all; method: immunoSEQ multiplex PCR. The sample includes around 100,000 clones, around 85% of them seen just once. Overall study results and limits: Dominant at 160-218 and 743-854, vaccine-associated CD4 TCRs also spanned spike. Mostly white British, mostly female donors; authors suggested clonal diversity may be underestimated.

The specimen comprised peripheral blood, sampled 28 days after the second AZD1222 dose. The origin of this receptor is an adult who received the AZD1222 COVID-19 vaccine. The chain uses TRBV7-9 and TRBJ1-1; tentatively, D is TRBD1 (5 bases). The CDR3 protein is CASSLGGTLNTEAFF. CDR3 in DNA: TGTGCCAGCAGCTTAGGAGGGACGTTGAACACTGAAGCTTTCTTT.